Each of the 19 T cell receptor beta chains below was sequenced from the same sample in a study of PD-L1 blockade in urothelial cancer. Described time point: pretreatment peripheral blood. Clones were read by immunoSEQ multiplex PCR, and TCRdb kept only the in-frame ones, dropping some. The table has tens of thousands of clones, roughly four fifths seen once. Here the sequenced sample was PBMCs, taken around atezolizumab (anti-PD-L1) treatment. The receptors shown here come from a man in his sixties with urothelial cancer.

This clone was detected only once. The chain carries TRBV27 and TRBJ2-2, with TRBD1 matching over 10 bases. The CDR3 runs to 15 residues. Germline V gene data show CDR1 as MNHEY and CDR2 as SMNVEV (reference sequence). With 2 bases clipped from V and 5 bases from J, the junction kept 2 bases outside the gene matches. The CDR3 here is CASSLRDRGTGELFF. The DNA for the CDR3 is TGTGCCAGCAGTTTAAGGGACAGGGGAACCGGGGAGCTGTTTTTT.

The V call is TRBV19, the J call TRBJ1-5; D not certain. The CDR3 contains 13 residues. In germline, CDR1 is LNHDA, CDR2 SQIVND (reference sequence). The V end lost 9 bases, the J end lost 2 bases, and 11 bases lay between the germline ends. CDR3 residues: CASAVLGNQPQHF. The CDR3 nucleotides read TGTGCCAGCGCAGTTTTGGGCAATCAGCCCCAGCATTTT.

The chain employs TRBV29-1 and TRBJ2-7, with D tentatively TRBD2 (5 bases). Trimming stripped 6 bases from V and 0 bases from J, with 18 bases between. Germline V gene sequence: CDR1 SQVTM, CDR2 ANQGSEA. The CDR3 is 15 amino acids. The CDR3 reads CSVAPRGHLSYEQYF. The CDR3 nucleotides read TGCAGCGTCGCCCCCCGCGGGCACCTCTCCTACGAGCAGTACTTC.

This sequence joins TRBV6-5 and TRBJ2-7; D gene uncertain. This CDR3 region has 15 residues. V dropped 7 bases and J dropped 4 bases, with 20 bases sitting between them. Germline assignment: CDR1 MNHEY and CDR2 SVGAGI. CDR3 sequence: CASTPTTSRLYEQYF. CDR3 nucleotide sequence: TGTGCCAGCACTCCTACGACATCCCGCTTGTACGAGCAGTACTTC.

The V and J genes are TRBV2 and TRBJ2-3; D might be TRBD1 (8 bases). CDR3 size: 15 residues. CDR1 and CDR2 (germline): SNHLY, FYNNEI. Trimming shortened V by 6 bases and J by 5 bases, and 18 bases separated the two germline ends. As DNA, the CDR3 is TGTGCCAGCAGACCGGACAGGGAGGGGGGAGATACGCAGTATTTT. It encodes CASRPDREGGDTQYF.

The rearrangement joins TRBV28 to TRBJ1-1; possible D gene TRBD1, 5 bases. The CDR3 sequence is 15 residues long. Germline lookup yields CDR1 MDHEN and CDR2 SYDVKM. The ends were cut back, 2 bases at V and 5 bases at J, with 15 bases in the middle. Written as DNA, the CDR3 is TGTGCCAGCAGTTTACTGGCCTGGGGGGGGACTGAAGCTTTCTTT. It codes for CASSLLAWGGTEAFF.

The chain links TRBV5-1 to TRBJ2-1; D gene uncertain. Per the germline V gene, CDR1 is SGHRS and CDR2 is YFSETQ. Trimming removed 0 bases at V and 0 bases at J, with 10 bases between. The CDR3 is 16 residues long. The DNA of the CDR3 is TGCGCCAGCAGCTTGGAGCAGCCTAGCTCCTACAATGAGCAGTTCTTC. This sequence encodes CASSLEQPSSYNEQFF.

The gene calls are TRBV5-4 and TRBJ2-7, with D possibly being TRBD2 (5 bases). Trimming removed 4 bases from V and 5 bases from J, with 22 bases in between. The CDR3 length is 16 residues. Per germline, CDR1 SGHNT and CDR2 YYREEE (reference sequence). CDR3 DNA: TGTGCCAGCAGCAAAGGTAGCGACCCTAATGAGGACGAGCAGTACTTC. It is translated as CASSKGSDPNEDEQYF.

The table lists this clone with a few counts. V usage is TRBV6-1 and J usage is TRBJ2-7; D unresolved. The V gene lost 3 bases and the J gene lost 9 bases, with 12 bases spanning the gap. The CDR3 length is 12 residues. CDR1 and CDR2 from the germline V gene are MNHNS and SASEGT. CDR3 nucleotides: TGTGCCAGCAGTGACAGGAACGTTGGGCAGTACTTC. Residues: CASSDRNVGQYF.

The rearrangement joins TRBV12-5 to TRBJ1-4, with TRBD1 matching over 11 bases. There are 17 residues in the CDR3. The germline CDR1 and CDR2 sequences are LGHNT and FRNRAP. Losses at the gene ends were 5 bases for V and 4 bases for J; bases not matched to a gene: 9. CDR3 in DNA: TGTGCTAGTGGTCCTCGGGACAGGGGGATGAGTAATGAAAAACTGTTTTTT. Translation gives CASGPRDRGMSNEKLFF.

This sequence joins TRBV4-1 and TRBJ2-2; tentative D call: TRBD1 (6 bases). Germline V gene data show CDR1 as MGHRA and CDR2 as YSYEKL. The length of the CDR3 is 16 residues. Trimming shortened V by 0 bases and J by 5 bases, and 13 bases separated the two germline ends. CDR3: CASSQEIAGETGELFF. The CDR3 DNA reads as TGCGCCAGCAGCCAAGAGATAGCAGGGGAAACCGGGGAGCTGTTTTTT.

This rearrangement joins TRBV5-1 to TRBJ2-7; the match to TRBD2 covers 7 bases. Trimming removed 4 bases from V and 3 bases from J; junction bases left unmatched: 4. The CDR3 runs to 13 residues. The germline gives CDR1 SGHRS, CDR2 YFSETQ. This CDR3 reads CASSPGGFYEQYF. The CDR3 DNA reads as TGCGCCAGCAGCCCGGGAGGTTTCTACGAGCAGTACTTC.

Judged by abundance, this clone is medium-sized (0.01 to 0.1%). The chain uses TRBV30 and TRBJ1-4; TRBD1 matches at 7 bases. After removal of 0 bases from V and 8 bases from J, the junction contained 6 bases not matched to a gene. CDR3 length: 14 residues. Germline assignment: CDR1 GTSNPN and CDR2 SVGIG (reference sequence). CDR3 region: CAWSVGTDIEKLFF. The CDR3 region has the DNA TGTGCCTGGAGTGTAGGGACAGACATAGAAAAACTGTTTTTT.

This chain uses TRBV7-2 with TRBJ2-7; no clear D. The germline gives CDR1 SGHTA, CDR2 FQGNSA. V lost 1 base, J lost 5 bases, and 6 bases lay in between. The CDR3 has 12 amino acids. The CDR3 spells CASSLVGHEQYF. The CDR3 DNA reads TGTGCCAGCAGCTTAGTTGGGCACGAGCAGTACTTC.

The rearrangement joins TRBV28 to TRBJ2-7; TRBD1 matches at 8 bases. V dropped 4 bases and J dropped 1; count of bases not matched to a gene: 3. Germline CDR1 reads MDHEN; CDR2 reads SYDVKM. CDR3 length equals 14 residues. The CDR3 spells CASSSGGASYEQYF. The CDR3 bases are TGTGCCAGCAGTTCAGGGGGCGCTTCCTACGAGCAGTACTTC.

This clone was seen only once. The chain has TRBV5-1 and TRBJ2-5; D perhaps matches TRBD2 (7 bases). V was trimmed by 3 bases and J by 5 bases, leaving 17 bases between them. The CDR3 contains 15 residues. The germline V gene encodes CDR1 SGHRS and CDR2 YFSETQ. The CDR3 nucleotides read TGCGCCAGCAGCTCTACGGGGGGCATTCGGGAGACCCAGTACTTC. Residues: CASSSTGGIRETQYF.

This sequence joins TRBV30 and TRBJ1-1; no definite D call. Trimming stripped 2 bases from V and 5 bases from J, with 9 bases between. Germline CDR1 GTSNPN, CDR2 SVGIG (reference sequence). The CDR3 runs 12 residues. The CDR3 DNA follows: TGTGCCTGGAGTCAAGGGAGGACTGAAGCTTTCTTT. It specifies CAWSQGRTEAFF.

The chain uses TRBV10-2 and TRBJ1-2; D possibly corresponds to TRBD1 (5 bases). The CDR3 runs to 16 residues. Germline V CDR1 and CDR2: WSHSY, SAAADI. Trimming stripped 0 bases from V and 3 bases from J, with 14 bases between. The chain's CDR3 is CASSESTRRGHYGYTF. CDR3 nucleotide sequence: TGCGCCAGCAGTGAGTCGACCCGTAGGGGCCACTATGGCTACACCTTC.

CDR3 sequence (DNA): TGTGCCAGCAGACGCGACAGGGCCAGCACAGATACGCAGTATTTT. Residues: CASRRDRASTDTQYF. The chain links TRBV5-4 to TRBJ2-3; 7 positions agree with TRBD1. V was pared by 5 bases and J by 0 bases, with 6 bases of the junction left unmatched. This CDR3 has 15 amino acids. Germline CDR1 SGHNT, CDR2 YYREEE (reference sequence).